The 14 T cell receptor beta chains below all came from one sample that was sequenced in a study of blood T cells in healthy people across ages (dated by TCRdb to about 2015). Library prep was done by 5' RACE. TCRdb lists the instrument as Illumina HiSeq 2500. A second 7 to 11 cycle PCR used a sample-barcoded 5' primer and a J-beta primer mix. Using fastp trimming at Q25 and MiXCR clonotype assembly, TCRdb reanalyzed the public sequencing data and kept in-frame beta chains. Entries are consolidated by CDR3 protein sequence, retaining the most common genes and DNA. The table for this sample lists over 550,000 distinct CDR3 sequences; about 30% of them were counted only once. The biggest ten clones account for approximately 15% of the sample. The sequencing input was blood. The receptors come from a woman older than 75 in good health.

This clonotype was counted ten times or more. This may stem from a read error, because a much larger clone lies one nucleotide away. This chain joins TRBV4-1 and TRBJ2-5; 10 nucleotides align to TRBD2. This CDR3 spans 15 amino acids. Germline V gene lookup returns CDR1 MGHRA and CDR2 YSYEKL. The trim removed 0 bases at V and 7 bases at J, leaving 5 bases unmatched. Here the CDR3 reads CASSQEIAGGGTQYF. Here the CDR3 DNA reads TGCGCCAGCAGCCAAGAAATAGCGGGGGGCGGGACCCAGTACTTC.

This clonotype was counted at least ten times. V and J are TRBV13 and TRBJ2-3; TRBD1 aligns across 8 bases. V lost 3 bases, J lost 7 bases, and 9 bases stayed unmatched. The CDR3 totals 15 residues. Germline CDR1 and CDR2: PRHDT and FYEKMQ (reference sequence). CDR3 sequence reads: CASSFDRGPTNTQYF. CDR3 DNA sequence: TGTGCCAGCAGCTTCGACAGGGGTCCCACGAATACGCAGTATTTT.

This clonotype was counted between two and nine times. This chain joins TRBV6-5 and TRBJ2-5; 7 bases agree with TRBD2. V shed 7 bases and J 11 bases; nucleotides not matched to a gene: 19. This CDR3 region has 15 residues. Germline CDR1 and CDR2: MNHEY and SVGAGI. The CDR3 nucleotides read TGTGCCAGCACCGTGGAGCGGGGAGCTTACAATGAGCAGTACTTC. The encoded protein is CASTVERGAYNEQYF.

To note about this clonotype: Being one base from a much bigger clone, this may be a read error. The chain has TRBV5-6 and TRBJ2-5; D perhaps matches TRBD2 (6 bases). The CDR3 runs 17 residues. V lost 1 base, J lost 11 bases, and 27 bases lay in between. CDR1 and CDR2 from the germline V gene are SGHDT and YYEEEE. The CDR3: CASSLSLRGVTTNEQYF. The CDR3 DNA reads TGTGCCAGCAGCTTGTCCTTGCGCGGGGTAACTACCAATGAGCAGTACTTC.

This sequence joins TRBV3-1 and TRBJ2-2, with D tentatively TRBD2 (6 bases). Germline V gene data show CDR1 as LGHDT and CDR2 as YNNKEL (reference sequence). Trimming shortened V by 0 bases and J by 9 bases, and 14 bases separated the two germline ends. CDR3 size: 15 residues. The CDR3 is CASSQDRPSDRELFF. The CDR3 DNA follows: TGTGCCAGCAGCCAAGATCGGCCTAGCGACAGGGAGCTGTTTTTT. Full variable domain (outside the CDR3, taken from reference TRBV3-1 and TRBJ2-2): DTAVSQTPKYLVTQMGNDKSIKCEQNLGHDTMYWYKQDSKKFLKIMFSYNNKELIINETVPNRFSPKSPDKAHLNLHINSLELGDSAVYFCASSQDRPSDRELFFGEGSRLTVL.

This clonotype has at least ten counts. The chain uses TRBV21-1 and TRBJ2-5; the table's TRBD1 call for D was not verified on the DNA. TRBV21-1 is a pseudogene locus. The CDR3 has 13 residues. The CDR3 here is CASRQGSWETQYF. In nucleotides, the CDR3 is TGTGCCAGCAGACAGGGAAGTTGGGAGACCCAGTACTTC.

Turning to this clonotype: One junction end disagrees with the germline gene, perhaps due to a read error. This chain links TRBV10-3 with TRBJ2-7, with TRBD2 identical over 9 bases. Near its end, the DNA agrees better with TRBJ2-4, so the J call may be wrong. Germline V gives CDR1 ENHRY, CDR2 SYGVKD. This CDR3 contains 17 residues. CDR3: CAIGETCGGADKNIQYF. CDR3 nucleotide sequence: TGTGCCATCGGTGAGACTTGCGGGGGGGCGGACAAAAACATTCAGTACTTC.

This clonotype was detected ten times or more. J is TRBJ2-7 and V is TRBV12-3 or TRBV12-4, with a tentative D call TRBD2 (5 bases). The length of the CDR3 is 13 residues. The germline V and J ends were trimmed by 6 bases and 0 bases, with 9 bases remaining between them. The CDR3 DNA follows: TGTGCCAGCAGCCCGACTACCTCCTACGAGCAGTACTTC. Protein: CASSPTTSYEQYF.

The J gene is TRBJ1-1, the V gene TRBV15; possibly TRBD1 for D (5 bases). The CDR3 spans 14 residues. The germline CDR1 and CDR2 sequences are LNHNV and YYDKDF (reference sequence). V was cut by 0 bases and J by 4 bases, with 9 bases left in between. CDR3 in DNA: TGTGCCACCAGCAGAGATCGTAGGGGCACTGAAGCTTTCTTT. This encodes CATSRDRRGTEAFF.

This clonotype was observed at least ten times. J is TRBJ2-3 and V is TRBV20-1, with D unclear. This CDR3 region has 13 residues. The V and J ends lost 0 bases and 6 bases respectively, with 10 bases between them. Germline V gene data show CDR1 as DFQATT and CDR2 as SNEGSKA (reference sequence). CDR3 in DNA: TGCAGTGCTAGAGAACCAATAACGGATACGCAGTATTTT. Translating it yields CSAREPITDTQYF.

In its sample, this clonotype was seen a few times. Being one base from a much bigger clone, this may be a read error. The genes are TRBV5-6 and TRBJ2-5; 7 positions agree with TRBD1. The CDR3 is made up of 13 amino acids. The V segment lost 5 bases and the J segment 4 bases; nucleotides outside the gene matches: 5. Germline CDR1 and CDR2: SGHDT and YYEEEE. The CDR3 loop is CASSSYRGETQYF. CDR3 nucleotides: TGTGCCAGCAGTTCGTACAGGGGAGAGACCCAGTACTTC.

The sample holds many counts of this clonotype. The gene calls are TRBV10-3 and TRBJ2-3, with TRBD2 matching over 7 bases. Germline trimming cut 6 bases from V and 1 base from J; bases unmatched to any gene: 13. This CDR3 is 17 amino acids long. Per germline, CDR1 ENHRY and CDR2 SYGVKD. CDR3 DNA sequence: TGTGCCATCAGGCCAACTCCGAGCGGGGAAGGCACAGATACGCAGTATTTT. Protein sequence: CAIRPTPSGEGTDTQYF.

This clonotype appeared many times. V and J are TRBV7-9 and TRBJ2-7; the D is unclear. Germline V gene data show CDR1 as SEHNR and CDR2 as FQNEAQ (reference sequence). Trimming took 4 bases from V and 0 from J, leaving 13 bases between them. The CDR3 loop spans 15 amino acids. CDR3 sequence (DNA): TGTGCCAGCAGCTCGCCAGGCTCCCTCTCCTACGAGCAGTACTTC. It is translated as CASSSPGSLSYEQYF.

With respect to this clonotype: Given a much more abundant clone one base away, this may be a read error. This chain uses TRBV27 with TRBJ1-4; TRBD1 matches at 9 bases. The CDR3 has 15 residues. The germline V gene has CDR1 MNHEY and CDR2 SMNVEV (reference sequence). Trimming at V came to 7 bases and at J to 13 bases, leaving 16 bases not matched to a gene. Here the CDR3 DNA reads TGTGCCAGCAAGAGCGACAGGGGGTCTTTCGGAAGACTGTTTTTT. Its translation: CASKSDRGSFGRLFF.